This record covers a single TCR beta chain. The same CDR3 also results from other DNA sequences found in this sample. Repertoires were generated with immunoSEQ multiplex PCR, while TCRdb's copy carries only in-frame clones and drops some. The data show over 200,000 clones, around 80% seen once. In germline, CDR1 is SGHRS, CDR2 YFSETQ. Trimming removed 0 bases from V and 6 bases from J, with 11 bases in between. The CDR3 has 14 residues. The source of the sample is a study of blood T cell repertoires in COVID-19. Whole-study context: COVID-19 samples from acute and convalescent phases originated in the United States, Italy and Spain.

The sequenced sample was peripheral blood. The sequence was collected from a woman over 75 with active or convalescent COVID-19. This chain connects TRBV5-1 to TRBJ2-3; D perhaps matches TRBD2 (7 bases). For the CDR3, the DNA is TGCGCCAGCAGCTTGGCCGGGGGGCGCGATACGCAGTATTTT. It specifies CASSLAGGRDTQYF.